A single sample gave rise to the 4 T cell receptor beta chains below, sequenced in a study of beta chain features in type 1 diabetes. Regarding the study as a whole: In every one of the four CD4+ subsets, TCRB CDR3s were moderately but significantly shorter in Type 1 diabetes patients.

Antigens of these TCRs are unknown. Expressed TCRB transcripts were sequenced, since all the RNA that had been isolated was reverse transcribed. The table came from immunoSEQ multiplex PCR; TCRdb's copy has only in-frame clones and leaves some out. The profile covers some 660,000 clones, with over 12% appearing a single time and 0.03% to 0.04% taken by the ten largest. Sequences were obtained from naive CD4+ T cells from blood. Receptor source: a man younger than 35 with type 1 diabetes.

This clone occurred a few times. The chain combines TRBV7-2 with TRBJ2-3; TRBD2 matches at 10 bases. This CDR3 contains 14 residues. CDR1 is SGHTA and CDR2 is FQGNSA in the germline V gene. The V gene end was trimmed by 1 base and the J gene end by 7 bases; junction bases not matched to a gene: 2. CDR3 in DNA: TGTGCCAGCAGCTTAGGACTAGCGGGCAATACGCAGTATTTT. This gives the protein CASSLGLAGNTQYF. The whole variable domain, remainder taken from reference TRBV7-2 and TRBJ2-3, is GAGVSQSPSNKVTEKGKDVELRCDPISGHTALYWYRQSLGQGLEFLIYFQGNSAPDKSGLPSDRFSAERTGGSVSTLTIQRTQQEDSAVYLCASSLGLAGNTQYFGPGTRLTVL.

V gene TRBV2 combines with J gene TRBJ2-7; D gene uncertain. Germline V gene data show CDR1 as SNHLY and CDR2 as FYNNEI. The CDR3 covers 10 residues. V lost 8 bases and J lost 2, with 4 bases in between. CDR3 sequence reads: CASAAYEQYF. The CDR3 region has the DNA TGTGCCAGCGCTGCCTACGAGCAGTACTTC.

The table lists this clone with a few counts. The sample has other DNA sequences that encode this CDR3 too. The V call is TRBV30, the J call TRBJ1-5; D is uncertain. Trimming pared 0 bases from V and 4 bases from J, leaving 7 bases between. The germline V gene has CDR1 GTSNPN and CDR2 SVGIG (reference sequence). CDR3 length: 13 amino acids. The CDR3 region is CAWSVRVNQPQHF. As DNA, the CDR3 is TGTGCCTGGAGTGTACGGGTAAATCAGCCCCAGCATTTT.

The CDR3 spells CASNRNTGELFF. In nucleotides, the CDR3 is TGTGCCAGTAACCGGAACACCGGGGAGCTGTTTTTT. The V gene is TRBV9, the J gene TRBJ2-2, with no clear D. The germline V gene has CDR1 SGDLS and CDR2 YYNGEE. V shed 8 bases and J shed 1 base, with 6 bases lying between them. The CDR3 totals 12 residues.